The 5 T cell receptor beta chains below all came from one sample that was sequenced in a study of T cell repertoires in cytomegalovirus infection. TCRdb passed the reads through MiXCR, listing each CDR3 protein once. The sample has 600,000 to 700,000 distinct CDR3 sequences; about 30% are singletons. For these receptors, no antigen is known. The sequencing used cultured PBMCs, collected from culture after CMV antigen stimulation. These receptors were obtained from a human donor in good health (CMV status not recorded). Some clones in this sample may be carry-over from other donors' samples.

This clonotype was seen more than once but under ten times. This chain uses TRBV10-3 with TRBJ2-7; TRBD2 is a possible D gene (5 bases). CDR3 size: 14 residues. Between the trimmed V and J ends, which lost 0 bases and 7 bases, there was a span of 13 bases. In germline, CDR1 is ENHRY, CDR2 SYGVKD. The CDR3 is CAISESLATREQYF. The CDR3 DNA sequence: TGTGCCATCAGTGAGTCGCTAGCCACTAGGGAGCAGTACTTC.

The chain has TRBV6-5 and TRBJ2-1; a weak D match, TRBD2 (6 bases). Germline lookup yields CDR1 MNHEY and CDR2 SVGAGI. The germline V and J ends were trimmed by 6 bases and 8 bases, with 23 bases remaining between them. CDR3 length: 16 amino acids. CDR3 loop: CASSGSGTGPWYEQFF. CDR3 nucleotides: TGTGCCAGCAGCGGAAGTGGGACTGGCCCCTGGTATGAGCAGTTCTTC.

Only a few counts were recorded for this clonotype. The CDR3 nucleotides read TGTGCCAGCAGGAAGGGGGGGAACGGTGAGCAGTTCTTC. Amino acids: CASRKGGNGEQFF. The chain couples TRBV7-9 to TRBJ2-1; TRBD2 might be the D (7 bases). The V and J ends lost 6 bases and 9 bases respectively, with 15 bases between them. The CDR3 totals 13 residues. CDR1 and CDR2 from the germline V gene are SEHNR and FQNEAQ (reference sequence).

CDR3: CAIGASGPGQETQYF. As DNA, the CDR3 is TGTGCCATCGGCGCTAGCGGTCCTGGCCAAGAGACCCAGTACTTC. J is TRBJ2-5 and V is TRBV10-3; 7 bases align to TRBD2. V lost 8 bases and J lost 1; bases outside the gene matches: 10. CDR3 length: 15 residues. CDR1 is ENHRY, CDR2 SYGVKD, per germline.

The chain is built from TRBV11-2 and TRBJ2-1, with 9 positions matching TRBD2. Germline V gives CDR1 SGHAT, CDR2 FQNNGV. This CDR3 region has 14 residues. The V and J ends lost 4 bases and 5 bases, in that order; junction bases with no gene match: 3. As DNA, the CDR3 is TGTGCCAGCAGCTCAGCGGGGGGTGACAATGAGCAGTTCTTC. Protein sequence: CASSSAGGDNEQFF.